These 17 T cell receptor beta chains originate from one sample sequenced in a study. In TCRdb, the RT-PCR reads were re-called with MiXCR into one record per CDR3 protein. Altogether about 680,000 distinct CDR3 sequences are present, about 14% being singletons, with the ten largest covering 3.6%. The sample comprised memory CD4+ T cells from blood. The receptors were gathered from a female donor in good health, serving as a healthy control.

This clonotype was observed at least ten times. This chain connects TRBV15 to TRBJ1-2; 7 bases align to TRBD1. J was trimmed by 0 bases and V by 0 bases; bases with no gene match: 10. Germline assignment: CDR1 LNHNV and CDR2 YYDKDF (reference sequence). The CDR3 covers 18 residues. The CDR3 DNA sequence: TGTGCCACCAGCAGAGACCAATCCGGACAGGCCGCTAACTATGGCTACACCTTC. Protein sequence: CATSRDQSGQAANYGYTF.

This clonotype was seen many times. The gene calls are TRBV12-3 or TRBV12-4 and TRBJ1-1; D is unclear. The germline V and J ends were trimmed by 6 bases and 0 bases, with 5 bases remaining between them. This CDR3 has 12 residues. CDR3 coding DNA: TGTGCCAGCAGACGACTGAACACTGAAGCTTTCTTT. Translated, it gives CASRRLNTEAFF.

At least ten counts were recorded for this clonotype. This sequence joins TRBV29-1 and TRBJ2-1; perhaps TRBD1 as D (5 bases). V lost 6 bases and J 10 bases, leaving 19 bases between the germline ends. This CDR3 is 13 amino acids long. The germline V gene has CDR1 SQVTM and CDR2 ANQGSEA. The CDR3 nucleotides are TGCAGCGTAGGGGTCCAGGGCGTTGGCGAGCAGTTCTTC. This encodes CSVGVQGVGEQFF.

This clonotype has ten or more counts. J is TRBJ2-3 and V is TRBV5-1; D possibly corresponds to TRBD1 (6 bases). The CDR3 has 14 amino acids. Germline V gene sequence: CDR1 SGHRS, CDR2 YFSETQ. The V and J ends lost 7 bases and 2 bases respectively, with 14 bases between them. The CDR3 DNA follows: TGCGCCAGCCATGTGGGGACATCCACAGATACGCAGTATTTT. Protein: CASHVGTSTDTQYF.

Points on this clonotype: A read error may account for a junction end that differs from germline. The J gene is TRBJ2-1, the V gene TRBV30; D is ambiguous. The CDR3 loop spans 13 amino acids. CDR1 is GTSNPN, CDR2 SVGIG, per germline (reference sequence). The CDR3, as DNA: TGTGCCTGGTCTCCCCCCTCCCACAATGAGCAGTTCTTC. This translates into CAWSPPSHNEQFF.

This clonotype appeared many times. The CDR3 here is CSVEGTELTGELFF. Here the CDR3 DNA reads TGCAGCGTTGAAGGGACAGAATTAACCGGGGAGCTGTTTTTT. This chain links TRBV29-1 with TRBJ2-2; D is possibly TRBD1 (6 bases). The germline CDR1 and CDR2 sequences are SQVTM and ANQGSEA. The CDR3 spans 14 residues. The ends were cut back, 1 base at V and 5 bases at J, with 11 bases in the middle.

The chain combines TRBV20-1 with TRBJ2-7; 7 positions agree with TRBD2. This CDR3 has 13 amino acids. V was clipped by 1 base and J by 7 bases; unmatched bases: 7. Germline values: CDR1 DFQATT, CDR2 SNEGSKA (reference sequence). CDR3 coding DNA: TGCAGTGCTAGAGTACGCGGGGGAGGAGAGCAGTACTTC. This translates into CSARVRGGGEQYF.

A few counts support this clonotype. The chain employs TRBV3-1 and TRBJ1-1, with D possibly TRBD1 on 6 matching bases. CDR1 is LGHDT, CDR2 YNNKEL, per germline (reference sequence). There are 14 residues in the CDR3. Trimming pared 4 bases from V and 5 bases from J, leaving 14 bases between. This CDR3 is CASSPLSGTTEAFF. CDR3 sequence (DNA): TGTGCCAGCAGCCCCCTCTCGGGGACAACTGAAGCTTTCTTT.

In its sample, this clonotype was seen many times. The chain carries TRBV20-1 and TRBJ2-1; D is unclear. The CDR3 extends over 14 amino acids. The V gene's germline CDR1 is DFQATT and CDR2 SNEGSKA (reference sequence). Trimming cost V 0 bases and J 4 bases, with 10 bases left between them. DNA of the CDR3: TGCAGTGCTAGAGATCCGAAGGCATACAATGAGCAGTTCTTC. Its translation: CSARDPKAYNEQFF.

This chain links TRBV20-1 with TRBJ1-3; unclear D gene. Trimming removed 4 bases from V and 4 bases from J, with 11 bases in between. This CDR3 contains 13 residues. Germline V gene lookup returns CDR1 DFQATT and CDR2 SNEGSKA (reference sequence). The CDR3 region is CSAMEGFGNTIYF. The CDR3 region has the DNA TGCAGTGCTATGGAAGGGTTCGGAAACACCATATATTTT.

This clonotype was counted many times. The rearrangement links TRBV7-2 to TRBJ2-7; 12 positions match TRBD2. CDR3 length: 16 residues. Germline trimming cut 5 bases from V and 2 bases from J; bases unmatched to any gene: 7. Germline lookup yields CDR1 SGHTA and CDR2 FQGNSA. The CDR3 sequence: CASSQGLAGLPYEQYF. Written as DNA, the CDR3 is TGTGCCAGCAGCCAAGGACTAGCGGGGCTCCCCTACGAGCAGTACTTC.

This clonotype was detected a few times. V is TRBV5-1 and J is TRBJ1-3, with 9 bases aligning to TRBD1. With V trimmed by 4 bases and J by 1 base, 6 bases remained unmatched. Germline V gene lookup returns CDR1 SGHRS and CDR2 YFSETQ. The CDR3 extends over 16 amino acids. Here the CDR3 DNA reads TGCGCCAGCAGCACAACCGGGACAGGGTCTGGAAACACCATATATTTT. It encodes CASSTTGTGSGNTIYF.

Many counts were recorded for this clonotype. The chain recombines TRBV7-6 with TRBJ2-5, with D perhaps TRBD1 (5 bases). Looked up from germline, CDR1 is SGHVS and CDR2 is FNYEAQ. CDR3 size: 12 residues. Trimming took off 8 bases at V and 5 bases at J, with 12 bases between the two ends. The CDR3 region has the DNA TGTGCCAGCTCCCCAGGGAAGGAGACCCAGTACTTC. Its protein is CASSPGKETQYF.

This sequence joins TRBV19 and TRBJ1-1; the D is unclear. The length of the CDR3 is 15 residues. Trimming cost V 8 bases and J 1 base, with 17 bases left between them. Germline-derived CDR1 and CDR2 are LNHDA and SQIVND (reference sequence). CDR3 region: CASLLTPLPNTEAFF. The CDR3 DNA is TGTGCCAGTCTCCTTACACCCTTACCGAACACTGAAGCTTTCTTT.

At least ten counts were recorded for this clonotype. The J gene is TRBJ2-5, the V gene TRBV7-2; D unresolved. This CDR3 spans 12 amino acids. Trimming pared 2 bases from V and 3 bases from J, leaving 4 bases between. CDR1 and CDR2 from the germline V gene are SGHTA and FQGNSA. CDR3 residues: CASSLNEETQYF. CDR3 in DNA: TGTGCCAGCAGCTTAAACGAAGAGACCCAGTACTTC. Full variable domain (remainder filled in from reference TRBV7-2 and TRBJ2-5): GAGVSQSPSNKVTEKGKDVELRCDPISGHTALYWYRQSLGQGLEFLIYFQGNSAPDKSGLPSDRFSAERTGGSVSTLTIQRTQQEDSAVYLCASSLNEETQYFGPGTRLLVL.

The chain's CDR3 is CASSLPQGGETEAFF. The DNA for the CDR3 is TGTGCCAGCAGCCTACCTCAGGGGGGAGAAACTGAAGCTTTCTTT. J is TRBJ1-1 and V is TRBV6-6, with 7 bases aligning to TRBD1. After removal of 6 bases from V and 5 bases from J, the junction contained 12 bases not matched to a gene. CDR1 is MNHNY, CDR2 SVGAGI, per germline (reference sequence). The length of the CDR3 is 15 residues.

The CDR3 DNA sequence: TGTGCCACCAGCAGAGTTCGGGAAGCTGGGGCCAACGTCCTGACTTTC. Translating gives CATSRVREAGANVLTF. This chain uses TRBV15 with TRBJ2-6, with D possibly TRBD2 on 5 matching bases. CDR1 and CDR2 (germline): LNHNV, YYDKDF (reference sequence). The ends were cut back, 1 base at V and 2 bases at J, with 9 bases in the middle. The CDR3 has 16 amino acids.